This TCR beta chain was identified during a study of T cell responses to AZD1222 COVID-19 vaccine. Study conclusions and caveats: Clonal diversity may have been underestimated, and the donors were mostly white British, with more females than males.

The protocol was immunoSEQ multiplex PCR, while the TCRdb copy is restricted to in-frame clones and leaves out a portion. The data show about 92,000 clones, 65% to 90% seen once. With respect to this clone: Antigen specificity is unknown.

CDR1 is SGHNT, CDR2 YYREEE, per germline (reference sequence). V lost 4 bases to trimming and J lost 4 bases, with 17 bases between them. The CDR3 totals 16 residues. Here the sequenced sample was peripheral blood, taken on day 0 of AZD1222 vaccination. The V gene is TRBV5-4, the J gene TRBJ2-2, with a tentative D call TRBD2 (6 bases). This sequence was found in an adult in good health. As DNA, the CDR3 is TGTGCCAGCAGCCCGCGGCGGGGTTCTGGCACCGGGGAGCTGTTTTTT. Encoded protein: CASSPRRGSGTGELFF.